This TCR beta chain was profiled in a study of regulatory T cells in long-lasting Graves disease. This CDR3 spans 14 amino acids. The germline CDR1 and CDR2 sequences are SGHVS and FQNEAQ. The V and J ends lost 3 bases and 6 bases respectively, with 15 bases between them. The TCR beta library used iRepertoire HTBI primers with Arm-PCR amplification of CDR3. One entry per CDR3 protein, called by TCRdb with MiXCR from the multiplex PCR reads. The sample carries a few hundred thousand distinct CDR3 sequences, more than 20% recorded once. Overall study results and limits: No thyroid tissue was studied; the work used peripheral blood only. When disease was persistent, TRBV28, TRBJ1-2 and TRBJ2-5 were the favored segments.

The time point is: persistent/refractory GD, antithyroid drugs over 5 years with positive TRAb. PBMC-extracted RNA yielded the TCR library. An endocrinology department in Xi'an, China, recruited the patients. Staff took about 10 milliliters of peripheral blood and put it into EDTA tubes. Details on this clonotype: Its antigen is currently unknown.

This clonotype originated in a woman aged 40-49 years with Graves disease. The gene calls are TRBV7-8 and TRBJ2-7; no definite D call. The specimen was peripheral blood mononuclear cells (PBMCs), collected when the disease was refractory, from a patient treated with antithyroid drugs. The CDR3 bases are TGTGCCAGCAGCTTTACCCGGGCCTCCGGCGAGCAGTACTTC. Translating gives CASSFTRASGEQYF.